The 2 T cell receptor beta chains presented below share a single source sample, sequenced in a study of T-cell memory formation after mild COVID-19. Via MiXCR, TCRdb re-called the 5' RACE reads, giving one row per CDR3 protein. The sample consists of 25,000 to 30,000 distinct CDR3 sequences, roughly an eighth of them appearing once. The sequenced sample was PBMCs or a T cell subset sorted from them (not recorded which). The receptors derive from an adult woman who had mild COVID-19 (a few samples of this study predate the infection). Cell type and time point are not known.

In this sample, this clonotype turned up many times. The chain recombines TRBV7-9 with TRBJ2-3; tentative D call: TRBD2 (6 bases). CDR3 length: 15 residues. Per the germline V gene, CDR1 is SEHNR and CDR2 is FQNEAQ (reference sequence). V lost 4 bases to trimming and J lost 6 bases, with 17 bases between them. CDR3 nucleotide sequence: TGTGCCAGCAGCTCCGGCCGGGGGTTTGGGGATACGCAGTATTTT. Amino acid sequence: CASSSGRGFGDTQYF.

This clonotype was seen many times. The chain carries TRBV12-3 or TRBV12-4 and TRBJ1-1; 7 bases are shared with TRBD1. J gave up 9 bases and V 4 bases, and 8 bases lay outside the gene matches. The CDR3 loop spans 13 amino acids. The CDR3: CASSSPGTDKAFF. CDR3 nucleotides: TGTGCCAGCAGTTCCCCCGGGACAGATAAAGCTTTCTTT.